This entry lists 12 T cell receptor beta chains sequenced from one sample in a study of T cell repertoires in cytomegalovirus infection. TCRdb called the reads again in MiXCR, with one record for every CDR3 protein. The sample contains 200,000 to 300,000 distinct CDR3 sequences, 12% to 15% of which appear only once. The sequenced sample was PBMCs. These receptors all come from a human donor in good health (CMV status not recorded). Some clones in this sample may be carry-over from other donors' samples.

This clonotype was counted only a few times. The chain joins TRBV20-1 to TRBJ2-1; perhaps TRBD2 as D (6 bases). The CDR3 is 14 residues long. V lost 3 bases and J lost 9, with 18 bases in between. Per the germline V gene, CDR1 is DFQATT and CDR2 is SNEGSKA (reference sequence). This CDR3 is CSARGLLLKAEQFF. CDR3 coding DNA: TGCAGTGCTAGGGGACTTCTCCTGAAGGCTGAGCAGTTCTTC.

This clonotype was seen at least ten times. The DNA of the CDR3 is TGCGCCAGCAGCCAAGAGACAGGGTTTGACGCTGGCTACACCTTC. Encoded protein: CASSQETGFDAGYTF. The rearrangement links TRBV4-1 to TRBJ1-2; 7 nucleotides match TRBD1. The V gene's germline CDR1 is MGHRA and CDR2 YSYEKL. The trim removed 0 bases at V and 7 bases at J, leaving 8 bases unmatched. This CDR3 is built from 15 residues.

This clonotype has a count of ten or more. V and J are TRBV7-2 and TRBJ2-7; 8 bases are a match to TRBD2. The CDR3 length is 14 residues. The germline CDR1 and CDR2 sequences are SGHTA and FQGNSA. J gave up 4 bases and V 6 bases, and 8 bases lay outside the gene matches. In DNA, the CDR3 is TGTGCCAGCAGGAGCGGGAGAGGGGATTACGAGCAGTACTTC. It translates to CASRSGRGDYEQYF.

This clonotype occurred many times. This chain joins TRBV2 and TRBJ2-7; 7 nucleotides align to TRBD1. The CDR3 totals 14 residues. The J segment lost 0 bases and the V segment lost 8 bases, leaving 7 bases of the junction unmatched. CDR1 is SNHLY, CDR2 FYNNEI, per germline. The CDR3 sequence: CASDRDSISYEQYF. CDR3 DNA sequence: TGTGCCAGCGACCGGGACAGCATCTCCTACGAGCAGTACTTC.

This clonotype was observed a few times. The V gene is TRBV19, the J gene TRBJ1-5; maybe TRBD1 (5 bases). V lost 5 bases and J lost 8, with 13 bases in between. This CDR3 spans 13 amino acids. Germline loops: CDR1 LNHDA, CDR2 SQIVND (reference sequence). Written as DNA, the CDR3 is TGTGCCAGTAGTGGGGGACTGCCGGAGCCCCAGCATTTT. Its translation: CASSGGLPEPQHF.

This clonotype was detected many times. The chain links TRBV4-1 to TRBJ1-6; D remains unclear. The CDR3 loop spans 16 amino acids. Trimming removed 0 bases from V and 9 bases from J, with 15 bases in between. The germline V gene has CDR1 MGHRA and CDR2 YSYEKL. CDR3 loop: CASSQDMGRSPSPLHF. The CDR3 bases are TGCGCCAGCAGCCAAGATATGGGTAGGAGTCCTTCACCCCTCCACTTT.

The rearrangement uses TRBV4-2 and TRBJ2-3, with D maybe TRBD1 (7 bases). Trimming took off 4 bases at V and 7 bases at J, with 15 bases between the two ends. This CDR3 spans 14 amino acids. Germline values: CDR1 LGHNA, CDR2 YNFKEQ. CDR3 amino acids: CASSPGTAGNTQYF. The DNA of the CDR3 is TGTGCCAGCAGCCCAGGGACAGCGGGTAATACGCAGTATTTT.

The sample holds a few counts of this clonotype. V usage is TRBV20-1 and J usage is TRBJ1-1; maybe TRBD1 (5 bases). Trimming took 1 base from V and 1 from J, leaving 10 bases between them. This CDR3 spans 14 amino acids. Germline V lookup: CDR1 DFQATT, CDR2 SNEGSKA (reference sequence). Written as DNA, the CDR3 is TGCAGTGCTAGAGGGGGGTCCGGGAACACTGAAGCTTTCTTT. Translation: CSARGGSGNTEAFF.

At least ten counts were recorded for this clonotype. This chain joins TRBV7-8 and TRBJ2-7, with unresolved D. This CDR3 spans 16 amino acids. Germline CDR1 SGHVS, CDR2 FQNEAQ. V dropped 4 bases and J dropped 0 bases, with 16 bases sitting between them. The CDR3 region has the DNA TGTGCCAGCAGCTCAAGTGTTGGTAGGGCCTCCTACGAGCAGTACTTC. As protein: CASSSSVGRASYEQYF.

In its sample, this clonotype was seen a few times. The chain links TRBV28 to TRBJ2-7; 12 positions match TRBD2. The V gene end was trimmed by 4 bases and the J gene end by 2 bases; junction bases not matched to a gene: 15. Germline V lookup: CDR1 MDHEN, CDR2 SYDVKM. The CDR3 totals 19 residues. This CDR3 is CASSSLRTGRTSGAYEQYF. The CDR3, as DNA: TGTGCCAGCAGTTCTTTGCGGACAGGTCGGACTAGCGGGGCCTACGAGCAGTACTTC.

This clonotype has a count of ten or more. J is TRBJ2-5 and V is TRBV5-4, with 9 bases lining up with TRBD1. The CDR3 has 15 amino acids. V shed 4 bases and J 5 bases; nucleotides not matched to a gene: 9. The germline V gene has CDR1 SGHNT and CDR2 YYREEE (reference sequence). CDR3 residues: CASSPGDRDGETQYF. The CDR3 coding sequence is TGTGCCAGCAGCCCGGGGGACAGGGATGGCGAGACCCAGTACTTC.

This clonotype was counted at least ten times. The V and J genes are TRBV6-5 and TRBJ2-6; D uncertain. Between the trimmed V and J ends, which lost 0 bases and 0 bases, there was a span of 6 bases. The germline CDR1 and CDR2 sequences are MNHEY and SVGAGI. The CDR3 contains 16 residues. CDR3 DNA sequence: TGTGCCAGCAGTTACTCGATGTACTCTGGGGCCAACGTCCTGACTTTC. This sequence encodes CASSYSMYSGANVLTF.